This T cell receptor (beta chain) was recovered during a study of T cell responses to AZD1222 COVID-19 vaccine. Trimming removed 3 bases from V and 5 bases from J, with 17 bases in between. Per the germline V gene, CDR1 is KGHSH and CDR2 is LQKENI. This CDR3 has 15 residues. Sequencing was performed with immunoSEQ multiplex PCR; in TCRdb, only in-frame clones are kept and a portion is missing. The table has around 150,000 clones, roughly 80% seen once. Sequenced here: peripheral blood, sampled on day 0 of AZD1222 vaccination. J is TRBJ2-7 and V is TRBV18, with D perhaps matching TRBD1 (5 bases). This sequence originates from an adult in good health. The CDR3 sequence is CASSPQGNSPHEQYF. CDR3 in DNA: TGTGCCAGCTCACCCCAGGGTAATTCTCCCCACGAGCAGTACTTC.